Below are 29 T cell receptor beta chains sequenced from a single sample in a study of blood T cell repertoires in COVID-19. Sequencing was performed with immunoSEQ multiplex PCR; in TCRdb, only in-frame clones are kept and a portion is missing. The sample comprises some 350,000 clones, 80% to 90% of which are singletons, and about 5% rests with the top ten. Sequenced: PBMCs or T cells enriched from blood (not recorded which). These receptors all come from a woman in her thirties who had recovered from COVID-19.

This sequence joins TRBV2 and TRBJ1-2, with D possibly TRBD1 on 5 matching bases. Deletions cut 7 bases from V and 0 bases from J, with 9 bases between. The length of the CDR3 is 13 residues. Germline loops: CDR1 SNHLY, CDR2 FYNNEI. CDR3 sequence: CASKTETNYGYTF. The CDR3 DNA is TGTGCCAGCAAGACAGAAACTAACTATGGCTACACCTTC.

The V and J genes are TRBV5-6 and TRBJ1-1; D gene ambiguous. The germline V gene encodes CDR1 SGHDT and CDR2 YYEEEE. The CDR3 has 14 residues. The germline V and J ends were trimmed by 2 bases and 4 bases, with 12 bases remaining between them. CDR3 amino acids: CASSFDVRGTEAFF. The CDR3, as DNA: TGTGCCAGCAGCTTCGATGTCCGAGGCACTGAAGCTTTCTTT.

The chain is built from TRBV4-1 and TRBJ2-7; TRBD1 agrees at 9 bases. From germline, CDR1 is MGHRA and CDR2 YSYEKL. V was clipped by 1 base and J by 7 bases; unmatched bases: 8. CDR3 length equals 15 residues. The CDR3 is CASSQAGTGPREQYF. The CDR3 nucleotides read TGCGCCAGCAGCCAAGCCGGGACAGGGCCTCGGGAGCAGTACTTC.

V usage is TRBV6-5 and J usage is TRBJ1-2, with 7 positions matching TRBD1. V lost 4 bases, J lost 6 bases, and 5 bases stayed unmatched. The CDR3 loop spans 13 amino acids. CDR1 is MNHEY and CDR2 is SVGAGI in the germline V gene. CDR3 sequence (DNA): TGTGCCAGCAGTTTGTTAGGGGGCCATGGCTACACCTTC. It yields the protein CASSLLGGHGYTF.

This clone occurred many times. Additional DNA sequences in this sample encode the identical CDR3. CDR3 residues: CASSVGLSGETQYF. The CDR3 region has the DNA TGTGCCAGCAGCGTCGGACTGTCGGGGGAGACCCAGTACTTC. The chain joins TRBV9 to TRBJ2-5; TRBD2 is a possible D gene (5 bases). Germline assignment: CDR1 SGDLS and CDR2 YYNGEE. Trimming removed 2 bases from V and 5 bases from J, with 13 bases in between. The CDR3 spans 14 residues.

This clone was picked up one time. The CDR3 loop is CASSLVGGGGSPLHF. CDR3 nucleotide sequence: TGTGCCAGCAGCTTAGTTGGGGGGGGTGGATCACCCCTCCACTTT. V usage is TRBV7-9 and J usage is TRBJ1-6, with a possible D match to TRBD1 (5 bases). Germline CDR1 SEHNR, CDR2 FQNEAQ (reference sequence). The CDR3 consists of 15 residues. The V gene lost 1 base and the J gene lost 10 bases, with 14 bases spanning the gap.

This chain links TRBV7-9 with TRBJ2-2, with 10 bases aligning to TRBD2. V lost 4 bases, J lost 5 bases, and 16 bases stayed unmatched. The V gene's germline CDR1 is SEHNR and CDR2 FQNEAQ (reference sequence). The CDR3 contains 19 residues. In nucleotides, the CDR3 is TGTGCCAGCAGCTCACCTGGGACTAGCGTCAACGTGGGGACCGGGGAGCTGTTTTTT. Translated, it gives CASSSPGTSVNVGTGELFF.

The chain links TRBV18 to TRBJ2-3, with D possibly being TRBD2 (6 bases). The CDR3 runs to 16 residues. V was cut by 7 bases and J by 3 bases, with 20 bases left in between. Germline loops: CDR1 KGHSH, CDR2 LQKENI. In DNA form, the CDR3 reads TGTGCCAGCTGGGAAAGGCTCCAAGGAGGGACAGATACGCAGTATTTT. Translating it yields CASWERLQGGTDTQYF.

The chain couples TRBV6-5 to TRBJ1-4; 10 nucleotides line up with TRBD1. This CDR3 contains 16 residues. Germline V gives CDR1 MNHEY, CDR2 SVGAGI. J lost 6 bases, V lost 2 bases, and 6 bases had no gene match. The CDR3 DNA sequence: TGTGCCAGCAGTTACCAAACCGGGACAGGGGATGAAAAACTGTTTTTT. Protein sequence: CASSYQTGTGDEKLFF.

The chain's CDR3 is CASSETTGEANVLTF. In nucleotides, the CDR3 is TGTGCCAGCAGTGAAACTACAGGGGAAGCCAACGTCCTGACTTTC. V is TRBV7-2 and J is TRBJ2-6; 7 bases map to TRBD1. The ends lost 6 bases at V and 7 bases at J; junction bases unmatched: 9. Looked up from germline, CDR1 is SGHTA and CDR2 is FQGNSA. The CDR3 runs 15 residues.

The V and J genes are TRBV18 and TRBJ1-2, with 8 positions matching TRBD1. V lost 6 bases, J lost 2 bases, and 8 bases stayed unmatched. This CDR3 has 15 amino acids. Germline V gives CDR1 KGHSH, CDR2 LQKENI. CDR3 sequence: CASSKEQGANYGYTF. The CDR3 DNA follows: TGTGCCAGCTCGAAAGAGCAGGGGGCCAACTATGGCTACACCTTC.

The chain combines TRBV6-1 with TRBJ2-3, with TRBD1 identical over 9 bases. The CDR3 loop spans 16 amino acids. V shed 4 bases, J shed 1 base, and the junction held 6 bases outside the gene matches. CDR1 and CDR2 (germline): MNHNS, SASEGT. CDR3 residues: CASSVGTGFGTDTQYF. The CDR3 coding sequence is TGTGCCAGCAGTGTGGGGACAGGGTTTGGCACAGATACGCAGTATTTT.

A single count supports this clone. The J gene is TRBJ2-7, the V gene TRBV10-3; 12 nucleotides match TRBD2. From germline, CDR1 is ENHRY and CDR2 SYGVKD. This CDR3 spans 18 amino acids. Unmatched junction bases numbered 9, after V lost 3 bases and J lost 0 bases. The CDR3 spells CAISDVTSGGLLSYEQYF. The CDR3 DNA is TGTGCCATCAGTGATGTGACTAGCGGGGGCCTTCTCTCCTACGAGCAGTACTTC.

This chain joins TRBV19 and TRBJ1-5; D unresolved. From germline, CDR1 is LNHDA and CDR2 SQIVND (reference sequence). Trimming left V 7 bases short and J 0 bases short, with 16 bases between. The CDR3 extends over 16 amino acids. The CDR3 DNA is TGTGCCAGTAACAGATTACTTCCGAATAGCAATCAGCCCCAGCATTTT. Its protein is CASNRLLPNSNQPQHF.

The chain couples TRBV29-1 to TRBJ1-1; D is uncertain. The V end was cut by 1 base, the J end by 1 base, with 13 bases between. The CDR3 consists of 15 residues. Germline V gives CDR1 SQVTM, CDR2 ANQGSEA. CDR3: CSVEARGGGNTEAFF. The CDR3 region has the DNA TGCAGCGTTGAAGCGCGGGGAGGAGGGAACACTGAAGCTTTCTTT.

The V call is TRBV19, the J call TRBJ1-1, with no clear D. Germline V gene data show CDR1 as LNHDA and CDR2 as SQIVND (reference sequence). Trimming removed 5 bases from V and 1 base from J, with 8 bases in between. The CDR3 contains 13 residues. As DNA, the CDR3 is TGTGCCAGTAGTCCCCCAGGGAACACTGAAGCTTTCTTT. As protein: CASSPPGNTEAFF.

The table lists this clone with a count of one. The rearrangement links TRBV27 to TRBJ2-7; 9 bases match TRBD1. The CDR3 is 13 amino acids. V gave up 4 bases and J gave up 4 bases; unmatched junction bases: 2. The germline V gene has CDR1 MNHEY and CDR2 SMNVEV (reference sequence). CDR3 nucleotides: TGTGCCAGCAGTTGGGACAGGGCATACGAGCAGTACTTC. Protein: CASSWDRAYEQYF.

The chain joins TRBV27 to TRBJ2-5; tentative D call: TRBD2 (7 bases). Germline V gene lookup returns CDR1 MNHEY and CDR2 SMNVEV (reference sequence). The CDR3 runs to 16 residues. V lost 4 bases and J lost 4, with 19 bases in between. The DNA for the CDR3 is TGTGCCAGCAGTTCCCTAGGGGGGGGCCTAGGAGAGACCCAGTACTTC. Its translation is CASSSLGGGLGETQYF.

This clone was detected a few times. V gene TRBV5-1 combines with J gene TRBJ1-4; 9 positions agree with TRBD1. The CDR3 sequence is 15 residues long. Unmatched junction bases numbered 8, after V lost 4 bases and J lost 7 bases. The germline V gene encodes CDR1 SGHRS and CDR2 YFSETQ. The CDR3 sequence is CASSGPGQGSEKLFF. The DNA for the CDR3 is TGCGCCAGCAGCGGCCCGGGACAGGGAAGTGAAAAACTGTTTTTT.

This chain joins TRBV12-3 or TRBV12-4 and TRBJ1-2; possible D gene TRBD1, 5 bases. The CDR3 totals 13 residues. V was pared by 1 base and J by 4 bases, with 7 bases between. As DNA, the CDR3 is TGTGCCAGCAGTTTAGGGGGGGTCTATGGCTACACCTTC. Translating it yields CASSLGGVYGYTF.

In DNA form, the CDR3 reads TGTGCCACCAGTGATCGTACTAGCGGGGGCTATCGAGCCAAAAACATTCAGTACTTC. As protein: CATSDRTSGGYRAKNIQYF. This chain uses TRBV24-1 with TRBJ2-4; 11 bases match TRBD2. The CDR3 is made up of 19 amino acids. Germline loops: CDR1 KGHDR, CDR2 SFDVKD. Unmatched junction bases numbered 9, after V lost 3 bases and J lost 0 bases.

The chain is built from TRBV11-2 and TRBJ1-2; 11 nucleotides align to TRBD1. Trimming at V came to 5 bases and at J to 2 bases, leaving 4 bases not matched to a gene. The CDR3 is 15 amino acids. CDR1 and CDR2 from the germline V gene are SGHAT and FQNNGV. The chain's CDR3 is CASSGQGARNYGYTF. CDR3 coding DNA: TGTGCCAGCAGCGGACAGGGGGCTAGGAACTATGGCTACACCTTC.

The J gene is TRBJ2-1, the V gene TRBV4-2; 8 bases map to TRBD1. Germline V lookup: CDR1 LGHNA, CDR2 YNFKEQ. The V gene end was trimmed by 4 bases and the J gene end by 3 bases; junction bases not matched to a gene: 8. There are 16 residues in the CDR3. The CDR3 nucleotides are TGTGCCAGCAGCCCCCCCCGGACAGGGATCTACAATGAGCAGTTCTTC. Residues: CASSPPRTGIYNEQFF.

The chain combines TRBV12-2 with TRBJ2-5; the table's D call, TRBD1, has no DNA check behind it. TRBV12-2 is a recognized pseudogene. The CDR3 extends over 16 amino acids. The CDR3 DNA is TGTGCAAGTCGCTTTGAAGACAGGGGAGGAGGAGAGACCCAGTACTTC. This codes for CASRFEDRGGGETQYF.

This sequence joins TRBV5-1 and TRBJ2-7; 8 positions match TRBD1. V trimming: 3 bases; J trimming: 3 bases; junction bases outside the gene matches: 5. The CDR3 extends over 14 amino acids. Germline V gives CDR1 SGHRS, CDR2 YFSETQ. The CDR3 reads CASSSGQGNYEQYF. The CDR3, as DNA: TGCGCCAGCAGCTCCGGACAGGGTAACTACGAGCAGTACTTC.

The chain links TRBV5-1 to TRBJ2-2, with a weak D call TRBD1 (6 bases). V was pared by 2 bases and J by 6 bases, with 11 bases between. The germline V gene encodes CDR1 SGHRS and CDR2 YFSETQ. The CDR3 runs to 14 residues. The CDR3 here is CASSFRQDSGELFF. CDR3 coding DNA: TGCGCCAGCAGCTTTAGACAGGACTCCGGGGAGCTGTTTTTT.

The chain uses TRBV7-6 and TRBJ1-6; D unclear. In germline, CDR1 is SGHVS, CDR2 FNYEAQ. The CDR3 runs to 17 residues. Trimming removed 1 base at V and 7 bases at J, with 17 bases between. In DNA, the CDR3 is TGTGCCAGCAGCTTAGGACCTTCCGTGAGAGGGAATTCACCCCTCCACTTT. Translating gives CASSLGPSVRGNSPLHF. The full variable domain, with the rest looked up from reference TRBV7-6 and TRBJ1-6, is GAGVSQSPRYKVTKRGQDVALRCDPISGHVSLYWYRQALGQGPEFLTYFNYEAQQDKSGLPNDRFSAERPEGSISTLTIQRTEQRDSAMYRCASSLGPSVRGNSPLHFGNGTRLTVT.

The chain employs TRBV10-3 and TRBJ1-1; a possible D gene is TRBD1 (6 bases). The CDR3 has 14 residues. V was pared by 3 bases and J by 3 bases, with 11 bases between. Germline CDR1 ENHRY, CDR2 SYGVKD. The DNA of the CDR3 is TGTGCCATCAGTGAAACAGGGTCGGACACTGAAGCTTTCTTT. Its protein product is CAISETGSDTEAFF.

This chain uses TRBV7-6 with TRBJ2-7; 10 bases align to TRBD1. J gave up 7 bases and V 2 bases, and 8 bases lay outside the gene matches. The CDR3 spans 15 residues. Germline loops: CDR1 SGHVS, CDR2 FNYEAQ. The CDR3 coding sequence is TGTGCCAGCAGCTTAAAGACAGGGGGCGCTTGGGAGCAGTACTTC. It is translated as CASSLKTGGAWEQYF.